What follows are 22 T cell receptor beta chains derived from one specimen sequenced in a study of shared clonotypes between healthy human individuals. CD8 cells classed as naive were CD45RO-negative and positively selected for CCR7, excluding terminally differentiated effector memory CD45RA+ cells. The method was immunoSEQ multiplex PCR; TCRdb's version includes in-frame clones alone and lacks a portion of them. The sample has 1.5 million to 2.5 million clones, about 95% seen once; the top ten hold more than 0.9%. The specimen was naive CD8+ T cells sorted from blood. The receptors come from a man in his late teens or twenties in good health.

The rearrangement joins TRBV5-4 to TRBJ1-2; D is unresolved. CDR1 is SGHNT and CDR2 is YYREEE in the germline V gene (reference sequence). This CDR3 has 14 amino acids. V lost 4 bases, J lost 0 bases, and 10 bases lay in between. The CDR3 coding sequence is TGTGCCAGCAGCATTCCTTCGACTAACTATGGCTACACCTTC. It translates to CASSIPSTNYGYTF.

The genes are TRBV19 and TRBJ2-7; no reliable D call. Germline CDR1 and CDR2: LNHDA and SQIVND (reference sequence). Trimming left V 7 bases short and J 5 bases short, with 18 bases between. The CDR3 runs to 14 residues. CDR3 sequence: CASNQAGPQHEQYF. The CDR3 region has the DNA TGTGCCAGTAATCAGGCAGGCCCCCAACACGAGCAGTACTTC.

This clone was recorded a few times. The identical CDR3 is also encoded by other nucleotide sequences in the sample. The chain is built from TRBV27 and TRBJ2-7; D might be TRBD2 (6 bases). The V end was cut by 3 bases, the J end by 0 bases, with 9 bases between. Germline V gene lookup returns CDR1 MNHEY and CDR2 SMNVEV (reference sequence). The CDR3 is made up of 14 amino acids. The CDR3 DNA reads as TGTGCCAGCAGTTTCCGGGGGAGCTCCTACGAGCAGTACTTC. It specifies CASSFRGSSYEQYF.

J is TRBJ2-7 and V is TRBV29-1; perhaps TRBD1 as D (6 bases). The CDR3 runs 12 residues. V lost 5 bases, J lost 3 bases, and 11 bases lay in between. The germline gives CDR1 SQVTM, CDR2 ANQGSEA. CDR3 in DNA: TGCAGCGTTAAACAGGGTATCTACGAGCAGTACTTC. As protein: CSVKQGIYEQYF.

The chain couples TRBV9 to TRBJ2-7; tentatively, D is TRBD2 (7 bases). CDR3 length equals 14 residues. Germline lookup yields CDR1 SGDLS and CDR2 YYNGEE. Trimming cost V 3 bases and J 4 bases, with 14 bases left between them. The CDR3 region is CASSEGGGQYEQYF. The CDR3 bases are TGTGCCAGCAGCGAGGGAGGGGGACAATACGAGCAGTACTTC.

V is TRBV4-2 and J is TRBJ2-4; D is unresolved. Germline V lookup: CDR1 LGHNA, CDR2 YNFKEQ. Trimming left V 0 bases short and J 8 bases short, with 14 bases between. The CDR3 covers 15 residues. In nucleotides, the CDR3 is TGTGCCAGCAGCCAAGATCAGCTCGATGGGGACATTCAGTACTTC. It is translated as CASSQDQLDGDIQYF.

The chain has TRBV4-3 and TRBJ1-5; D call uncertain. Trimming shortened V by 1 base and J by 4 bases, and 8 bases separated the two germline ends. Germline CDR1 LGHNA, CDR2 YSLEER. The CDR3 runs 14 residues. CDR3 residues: CASSQAYGNQPQHF. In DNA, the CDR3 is TGCGCCAGCAGCCAAGCATACGGGAATCAGCCCCAGCATTTT.

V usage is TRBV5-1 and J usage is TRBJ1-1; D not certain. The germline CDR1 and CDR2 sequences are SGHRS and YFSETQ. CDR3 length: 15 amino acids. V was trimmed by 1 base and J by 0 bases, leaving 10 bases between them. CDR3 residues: CASSLSLELNTEAFF. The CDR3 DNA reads TGCGCCAGCAGCTTGTCCCTGGAGTTGAACACTGAAGCTTTCTTT.

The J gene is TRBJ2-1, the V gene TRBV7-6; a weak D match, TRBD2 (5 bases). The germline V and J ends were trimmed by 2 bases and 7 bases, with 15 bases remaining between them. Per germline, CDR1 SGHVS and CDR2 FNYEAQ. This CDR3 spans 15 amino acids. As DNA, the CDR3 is TGTGCCAGCAGCTTAATTTTCGGGATCGCGAATGAGCAGTTCTTC. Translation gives CASSLIFGIANEQFF. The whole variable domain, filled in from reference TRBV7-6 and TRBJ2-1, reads GAGVSQSPRYKVTKRGQDVALRCDPISGHVSLYWYRQALGQGPEFLTYFNYEAQQDKSGLPNDRFSAERPEGSISTLTIQRTEQRDSAMYRCASSLIFGIANEQFFGPGTRLTVL.

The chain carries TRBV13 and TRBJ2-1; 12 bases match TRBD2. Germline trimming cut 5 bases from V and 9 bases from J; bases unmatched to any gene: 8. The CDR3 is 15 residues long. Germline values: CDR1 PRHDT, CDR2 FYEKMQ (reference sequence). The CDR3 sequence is CASSTSGRFGFEQFF. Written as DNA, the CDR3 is TGTGCCAGCAGCACTAGCGGGAGGTTTGGTTTTGAGCAGTTCTTC.

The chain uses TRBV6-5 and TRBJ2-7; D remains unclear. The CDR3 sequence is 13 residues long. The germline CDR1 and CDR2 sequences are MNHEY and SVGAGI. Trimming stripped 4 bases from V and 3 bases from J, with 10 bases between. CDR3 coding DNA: TGTGCCAGCAGTTTATCCCCCCTCTACGAGCAGTACTTC. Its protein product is CASSLSPLYEQYF.

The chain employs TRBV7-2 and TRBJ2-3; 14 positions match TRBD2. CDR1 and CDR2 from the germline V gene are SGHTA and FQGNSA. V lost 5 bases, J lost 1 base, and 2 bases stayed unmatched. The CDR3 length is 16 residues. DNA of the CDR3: TGTGCCAGCAGCCCGGGACTAGCGGGGGGCACAGATACGCAGTATTTT. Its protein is CASSPGLAGGTDTQYF.

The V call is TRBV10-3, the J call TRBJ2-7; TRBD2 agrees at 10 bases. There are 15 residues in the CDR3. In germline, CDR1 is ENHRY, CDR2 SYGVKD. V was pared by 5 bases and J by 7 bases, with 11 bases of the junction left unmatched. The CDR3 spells CAISSGLAGAGEQYF. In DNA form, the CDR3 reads TGTGCCATCAGTAGCGGTCTAGCGGGAGCAGGGGAGCAGTACTTC.

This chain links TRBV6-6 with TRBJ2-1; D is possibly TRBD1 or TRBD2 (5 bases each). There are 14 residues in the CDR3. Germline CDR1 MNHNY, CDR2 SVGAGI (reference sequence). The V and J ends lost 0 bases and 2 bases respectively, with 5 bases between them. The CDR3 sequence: CASSYSGAYNEQFF. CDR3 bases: TGTGCCAGCAGTTACTCGGGGGCCTACAATGAGCAGTTCTTC.

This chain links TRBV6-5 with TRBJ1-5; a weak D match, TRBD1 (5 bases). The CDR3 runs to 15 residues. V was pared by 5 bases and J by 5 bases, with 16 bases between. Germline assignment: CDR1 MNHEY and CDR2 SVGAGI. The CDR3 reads CASSPYGGSDQPQHF. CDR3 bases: TGTGCCAGCAGTCCCTATGGGGGGTCAGATCAGCCCCAGCATTTT.

The CDR3 DNA follows: TGTGCCAGCAGTTTGTTGGGAAGGTACGAGCAGTACTTC. This translates into CASSLLGRYEQYF. The J gene is TRBJ2-7, the V gene TRBV27; D is ambiguous. The CDR3 is made up of 13 amino acids. In germline, CDR1 is MNHEY, CDR2 SMNVEV (reference sequence). The germline V and J ends were trimmed by 3 bases and 4 bases, with 10 bases remaining between them.

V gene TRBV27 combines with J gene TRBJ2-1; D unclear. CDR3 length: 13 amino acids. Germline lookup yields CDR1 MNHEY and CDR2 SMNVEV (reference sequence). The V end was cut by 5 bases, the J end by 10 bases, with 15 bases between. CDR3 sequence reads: CASSVFQAEEQFF. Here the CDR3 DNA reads TGTGCCAGCAGTGTGTTTCAGGCGGAAGAGCAGTTCTTC.

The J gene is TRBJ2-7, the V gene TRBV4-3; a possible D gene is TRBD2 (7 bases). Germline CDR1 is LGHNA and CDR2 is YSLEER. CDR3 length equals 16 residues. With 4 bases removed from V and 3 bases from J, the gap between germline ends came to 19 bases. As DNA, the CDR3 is TGCGCCAGCAGCCCGGGGGCAAGGGAGGGCCTCTACGAGCAGTACTTC. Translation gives CASSPGAREGLYEQYF.

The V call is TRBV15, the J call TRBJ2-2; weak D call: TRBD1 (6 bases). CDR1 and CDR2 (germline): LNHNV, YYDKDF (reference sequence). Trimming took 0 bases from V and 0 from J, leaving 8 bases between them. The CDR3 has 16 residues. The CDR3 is CATSRDDRSNTGELFF. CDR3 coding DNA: TGTGCCACCAGCAGAGACGACAGGTCGAACACCGGGGAGCTGTTTTTT.

CDR3 coding DNA: TGTGCCAGCAGCTTAGATCCCCGGGCCCCGACAGTAACGAACACCGGGGAGCTGTTTTTT. Its translation is CASSLDPRAPTVTNTGELFF. The chain combines TRBV11-3 with TRBJ2-2; weak D call: TRBD1 (5 bases). Germline V CDR1 and CDR2: SGHNT, YENEEA. The V end was cut by 0 bases, the J end by 0 bases, with 20 bases between. CDR3 size: 20 residues.

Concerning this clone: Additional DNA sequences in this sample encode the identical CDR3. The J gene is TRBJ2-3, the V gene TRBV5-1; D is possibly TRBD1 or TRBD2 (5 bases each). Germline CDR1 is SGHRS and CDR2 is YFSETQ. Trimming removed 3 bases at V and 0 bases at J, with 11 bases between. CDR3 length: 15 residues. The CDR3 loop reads CASSSGQVSTDTQYF. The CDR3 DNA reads TGCGCCAGCAGCTCGGGGCAGGTTAGCACAGATACGCAGTATTTT.

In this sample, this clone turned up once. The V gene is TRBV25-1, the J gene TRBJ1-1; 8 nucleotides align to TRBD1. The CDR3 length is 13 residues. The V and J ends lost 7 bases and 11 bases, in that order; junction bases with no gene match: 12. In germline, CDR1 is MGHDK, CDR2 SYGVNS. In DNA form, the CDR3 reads TGTGCCAGCAAACCTCCGGACAGGGCCGGGGCTTTCTTT. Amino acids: CASKPPDRAGAFF.